These 2 T cell receptor beta chains originate from one sample sequenced in a study of blood T cells in healthy people across ages. A sample-barcoded 5' primer and a J-beta primer mix were used in a second PCR of roughly 7 to 11 cycles. TCRdb re-analysed the 5' RACE reads in MiXCR, keeping a single row per CDR3 protein. The table records about 730,000 distinct CDR3 sequences, roughly 45% of them present only once. Specimen: blood. The receptor set was obtained from a woman in her sixties or seventies in good health.

CDR3 loop: CSAPREPVYGYTF. The CDR3 DNA sequence: TGCAGTGCCCCTCGGGAACCCGTCTATGGCTACACCTTC. The V call is TRBV20-1, the J call TRBJ1-2; D gene ambiguous. V gave up 6 bases and J gave up 4 bases, with 15 bases separating them. Germline-derived CDR1 and CDR2 are DFQATT and SNEGSKA (reference sequence). The CDR3 sequence is 13 residues long.

The chain recombines TRBV6-6 with TRBJ2-2, with D possibly being TRBD2 (6 bases). Trimming stripped 7 bases from V and 2 bases from J, with 14 bases between. Germline V gives CDR1 MNHNY, CDR2 SVGAGI (reference sequence). CDR3 size: 15 residues. The CDR3 DNA reads TGTGCCAGCATCAGTTCTAGCGATAACACCGGGGAGCTGTTTTTT. It yields the protein CASISSSDNTGELFF.